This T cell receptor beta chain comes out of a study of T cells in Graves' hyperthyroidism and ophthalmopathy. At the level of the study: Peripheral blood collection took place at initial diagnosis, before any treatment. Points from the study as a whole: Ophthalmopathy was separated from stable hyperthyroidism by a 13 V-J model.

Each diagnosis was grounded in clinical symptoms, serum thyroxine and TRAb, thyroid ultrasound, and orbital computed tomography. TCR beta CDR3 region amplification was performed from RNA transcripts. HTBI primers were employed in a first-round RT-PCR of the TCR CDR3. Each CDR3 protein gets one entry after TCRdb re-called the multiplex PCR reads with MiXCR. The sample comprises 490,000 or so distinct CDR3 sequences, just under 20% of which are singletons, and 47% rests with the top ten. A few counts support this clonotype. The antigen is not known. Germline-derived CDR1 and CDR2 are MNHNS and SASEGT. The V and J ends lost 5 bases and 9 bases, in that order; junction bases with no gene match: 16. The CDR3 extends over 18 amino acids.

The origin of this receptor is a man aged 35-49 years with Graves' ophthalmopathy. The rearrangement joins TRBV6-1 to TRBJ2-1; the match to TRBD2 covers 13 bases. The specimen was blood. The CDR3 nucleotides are TGTGCCAGCAGTCAGCCCGCAACACTAGCGGGAGGGCCTGGTGAGCAGTTCTTC. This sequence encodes CASSQPATLAGGPGEQFF.